The 6 T cell receptor beta chains reported below all come from one sample, sequenced in a study of cytomegalovirus exposure and HLA in healthy donors. This PCR relied on a set of 60 Vbeta primers and 13 Jbeta primers. The protocol was immunoSEQ multiplex PCR, while the TCRdb copy is restricted to in-frame clones and leaves out a portion. Among 180,000 or so clones, over 70% were seen once, and the ten largest hold over 2.5%. The sequenced sample was PBMCs. The receptor set was obtained from a male donor in good health and CMV-seronegative.

The V gene is TRBV30, the J gene TRBJ2-7, with a tentative D call TRBD1 (5 bases). The CDR3 is 13 amino acids. The V gene lost 7 bases and the J gene lost 2 bases, with 15 bases spanning the gap. Germline CDR1 and CDR2: GTSNPN and SVGIG (reference sequence). CDR3 in amino acids: CASYRMPPYEQYF. In DNA, the CDR3 is TGTGCCTCATACAGGATGCCCCCCTACGAGCAGTACTTC.

This clone was seen once. The chain employs TRBV10-1 and TRBJ1-3; D gene uncertain. The CDR3 is made up of 13 amino acids. Germline CDR1 WNHNN, CDR2 SYGVQD (reference sequence). V lost 6 bases and J 0 bases, leaving 6 bases between the germline ends. The CDR3 loop reads CASSQFSGNTIYF. Here the CDR3 DNA reads TGCGCCAGCAGCCAATTCTCTGGAAACACCATATATTTT.

This chain connects TRBV6-6 to TRBJ2-1; possible D gene TRBD1, 5 bases. The V gene's germline CDR1 is MNHNY and CDR2 SVGAGI (reference sequence). The CDR3 length is 15 residues. Between the trimmed V and J ends, which lost 2 bases and 4 bases, there was a span of 12 bases. As DNA, the CDR3 is TGTGCCAGCAGTTACGGGGCTCCCCCTTACAATGAGCAGTTCTTC. Protein product: CASSYGAPPYNEQFF.

The gene calls are TRBV27 and TRBJ1-1, with D perhaps TRBD1 (6 bases). This CDR3 region has 18 residues. Trimming took off 1 base at V and 3 bases at J, with 21 bases between the two ends. Germline V lookup: CDR1 MNHEY, CDR2 SMNVEV (reference sequence). The CDR3 coding sequence is TGTGCCAGCAGTTTATTCGGGGGGGCGAGTAAAAAAGACACTGAAGCTTTCTTT. Its translation is CASSLFGGASKKDTEAFF.

This chain joins TRBV7-2 and TRBJ1-1; TRBD1 is a possible D gene (6 bases). Germline V gives CDR1 SGHTA, CDR2 FQGNSA. This CDR3 spans 14 amino acids. Trimming shortened V by 5 bases and J by 0 bases, and 10 bases separated the two germline ends. The CDR3 sequence: CASSHGTLNTEAFF. The CDR3, as DNA: TGTGCCAGCAGCCATGGGACACTGAACACTGAAGCTTTCTTT.

The chain recombines TRBV4-2 with TRBJ2-4; TRBD2 agrees at 8 bases. CDR3 size: 16 residues. V was pared by 0 bases and J by 6 bases, with 7 bases of the junction left unmatched. The germline V gene encodes CDR1 LGHNA and CDR2 YNFKEQ. The CDR3 is CASSQDPFTSGNIQYF. The CDR3 nucleotides are TGTGCCAGCAGCCAAGATCCCTTTACTAGCGGAAACATTCAGTACTTC.